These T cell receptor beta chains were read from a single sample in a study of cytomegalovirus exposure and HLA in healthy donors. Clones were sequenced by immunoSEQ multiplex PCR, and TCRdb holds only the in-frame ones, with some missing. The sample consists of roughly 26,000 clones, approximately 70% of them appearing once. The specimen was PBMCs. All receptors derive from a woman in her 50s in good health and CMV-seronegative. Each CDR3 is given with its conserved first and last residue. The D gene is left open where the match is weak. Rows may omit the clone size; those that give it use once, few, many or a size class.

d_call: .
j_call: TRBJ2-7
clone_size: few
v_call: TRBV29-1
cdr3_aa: CSAASGGIYEQYF
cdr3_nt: TGCAGCGCCGCCTCCGGGGGAATCTACGAGCAGTACTTC

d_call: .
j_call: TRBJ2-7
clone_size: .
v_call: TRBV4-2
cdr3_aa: CASSQQLAGLGEQYF
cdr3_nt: TGTGCCAGCAGCCAACAATTGGCAGGGTTGGGCGAGCAGTACTTC

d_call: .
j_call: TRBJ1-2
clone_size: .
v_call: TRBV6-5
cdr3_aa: CASGGRYGYTF
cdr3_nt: TGTGCCAGCGGAGGACGCTATGGCTACACCTTC

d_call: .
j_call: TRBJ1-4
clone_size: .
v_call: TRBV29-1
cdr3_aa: CSVRPDNEKLFF
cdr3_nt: TGCAGCGTCAGGCCCGATAATGAAAAACTGTTTTTT

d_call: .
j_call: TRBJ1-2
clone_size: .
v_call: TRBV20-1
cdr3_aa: CSARQLGYTF
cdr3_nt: TGCAGTGCTCGACAGTTGGGCTACACCTTC

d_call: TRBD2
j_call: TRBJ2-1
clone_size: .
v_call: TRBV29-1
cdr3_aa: CSVVVAGGHNEQFF
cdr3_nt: TGCAGCGTTGTGGTAGCGGGAGGTCACAATGAGCAGTTCTTC

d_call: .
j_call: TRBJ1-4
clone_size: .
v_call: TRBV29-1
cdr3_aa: CSVRGSNEKLFF
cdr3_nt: TGCAGCGTTCGGGGATCTAATGAAAAACTGTTTTTT

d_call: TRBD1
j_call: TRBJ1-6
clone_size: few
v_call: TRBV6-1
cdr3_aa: CASSVGTGVGSPLHF
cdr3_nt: TGTGCCAGCAGTGTCGGGACAGGGGTTGGTTCACCCCTCCACTTT

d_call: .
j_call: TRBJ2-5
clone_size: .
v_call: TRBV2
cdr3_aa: CAGQTDFKETQYF
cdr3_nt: TGTGCCGGACAGACAGATTTTAAAGAGACCCAGTACTTC

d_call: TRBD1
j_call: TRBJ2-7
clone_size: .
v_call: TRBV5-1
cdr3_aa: CASSPAQGARYEQYF
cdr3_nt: TGCGCCAGCAGCCCCGCACAGGGGGCGCGGTACGAGCAGTACTTC

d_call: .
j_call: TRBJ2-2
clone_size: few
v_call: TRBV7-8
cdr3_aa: CASSSRLNTGELFF
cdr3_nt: TGTGCCAGCAGCTCGAGATTGAACACCGGGGAGCTGTTTTTT

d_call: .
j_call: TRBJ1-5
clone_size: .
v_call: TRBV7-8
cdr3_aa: CASSTRQIYSNQPQHF
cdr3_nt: TGTGCCAGCAGCACAAGACAGATTTATAGCAATCAGCCCCAGCATTTT

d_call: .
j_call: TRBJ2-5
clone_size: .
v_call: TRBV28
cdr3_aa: CASSERETQYF
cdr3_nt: TGTGCCAGCAGTGAGAGGGAGACCCAGTACTTC

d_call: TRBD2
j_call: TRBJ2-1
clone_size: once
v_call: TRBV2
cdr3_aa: CASELAGLGEQFF
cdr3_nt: TGTGCCAGCGAACTAGCGGGATTAGGAGAGCAGTTCTTC

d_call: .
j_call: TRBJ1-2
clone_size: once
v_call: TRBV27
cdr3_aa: CASRPTEFNYGYTF
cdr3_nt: TGTGCCAGCAGGCCGACAGAGTTTAACTATGGCTACACCTTC

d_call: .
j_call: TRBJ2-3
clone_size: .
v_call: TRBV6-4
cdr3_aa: CASSDSGLITDTQYF
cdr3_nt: TGTGCCAGCAGTGACTCGGGACTGATCACAGATACGCAGTATTTT

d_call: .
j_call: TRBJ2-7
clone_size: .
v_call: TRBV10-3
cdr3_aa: CAISESMEQYF
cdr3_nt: TGTGCCATCAGTGAATCTATGGAGCAGTACTTC

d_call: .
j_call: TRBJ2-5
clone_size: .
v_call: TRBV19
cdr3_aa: CASSIAGGRETQYF
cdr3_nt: TGTGCCAGTAGTATAGCTGGAGGGAGGGAGACCCAGTACTTC

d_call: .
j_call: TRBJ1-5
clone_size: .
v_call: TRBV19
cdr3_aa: CASSIPGNQPQHF
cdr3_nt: TGTGCCAGTAGTATTCCCGGGAATCAGCCCCAGCATTTT

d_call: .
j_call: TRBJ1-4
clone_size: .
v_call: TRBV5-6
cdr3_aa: CASSAGGRELFF
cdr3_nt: TGTGCCAGCAGCGCCGGGGGGCGGGAACTGTTTTTT

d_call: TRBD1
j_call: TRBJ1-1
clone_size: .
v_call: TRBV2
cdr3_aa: CASGLGQERVAFF
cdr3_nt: TGTGCCAGCGGACTGGGACAGGAGAGGGTAGCTTTCTTT

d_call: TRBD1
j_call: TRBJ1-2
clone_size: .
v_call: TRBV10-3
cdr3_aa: CAISEGTGSGYTF
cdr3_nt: TGTGCCATCAGTGAGGGGACAGGGTCTGGCTACACCTTC

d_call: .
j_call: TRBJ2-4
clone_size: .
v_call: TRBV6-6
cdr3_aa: CASSYSFGGDIQYF
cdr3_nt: TGTGCCAGCAGTTACTCTTTCGGGGGTGACATTCAGTACTTC

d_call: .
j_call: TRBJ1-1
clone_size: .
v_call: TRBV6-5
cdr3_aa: CASSYRGPTEAFF
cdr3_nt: TGTGCCAGCAGTTACAGGGGTCCCACTGAAGCTTTCTTT

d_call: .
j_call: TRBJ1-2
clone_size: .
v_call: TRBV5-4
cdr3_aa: CASSLVQGSGYTF
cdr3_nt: TGTGCCAGCAGCTTGGTGCAGGGAAGTGGCTACACCTTC

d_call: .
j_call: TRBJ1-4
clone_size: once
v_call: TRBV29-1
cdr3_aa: CSVEARTDVRGKLFF
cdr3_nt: TGCAGCGTTGAAGCTCGGACAGATGTCAGAGGAAAACTGTTTTTT

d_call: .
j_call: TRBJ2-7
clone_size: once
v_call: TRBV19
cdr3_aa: CATDGGYEQYF
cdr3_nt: TGTGCCACCGACGGGGGTTACGAGCAGTACTTC

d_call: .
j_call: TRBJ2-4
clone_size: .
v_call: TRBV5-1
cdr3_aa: CASSLAGEDQYF
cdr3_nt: TGCGCCAGCAGCTTGGCCGGGGAGGATCAGTACTTC

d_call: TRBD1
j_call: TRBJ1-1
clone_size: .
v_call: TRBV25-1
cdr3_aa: CASSAGQGVGTEAFF
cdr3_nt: TGTGCCAGCAGTGCGGGACAGGGGGTAGGCACTGAAGCTTTCTTT

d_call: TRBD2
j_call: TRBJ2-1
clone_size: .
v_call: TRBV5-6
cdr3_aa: CASSWGGRGLNEQFF
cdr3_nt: TGTGCCAGCAGCTGGGGCGGGAGGGGGCTTAATGAGCAGTTCTTC

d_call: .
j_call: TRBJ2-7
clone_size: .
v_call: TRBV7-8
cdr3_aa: CASSISGSYEQYF
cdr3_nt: TGTGCCAGCAGTATCTCCGGGAGCTACGAGCAGTACTTC

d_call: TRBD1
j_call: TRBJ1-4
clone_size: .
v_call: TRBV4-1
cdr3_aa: CASSHDRQGLGEKLFF
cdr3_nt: TGCGCCAGCAGCCATGACAGACAGGGGCTGGGTGAAAAACTGTTTTTT

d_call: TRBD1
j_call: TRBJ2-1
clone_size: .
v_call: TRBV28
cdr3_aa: CASSFLGAGQAYNEQFF
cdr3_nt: TGTGCCAGCAGTTTCCTTGGGGCTGGACAGGCCTACAATGAGCAGTTCTTC

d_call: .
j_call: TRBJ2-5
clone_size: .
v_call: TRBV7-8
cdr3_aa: CASSLTEAQETQYF
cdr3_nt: TGTGCCAGCAGCCTGACAGAGGCCCAAGAGACCCAGTACTTC

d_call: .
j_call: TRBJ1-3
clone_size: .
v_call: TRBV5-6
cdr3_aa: CASSLGGFGNTIYF
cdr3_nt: TGTGCCAGCAGCTTGGGAGGATTTGGAAACACCATATATTTT

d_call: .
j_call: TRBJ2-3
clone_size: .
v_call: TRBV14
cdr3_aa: CASSQDPHPGADTQYF
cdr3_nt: TGTGCCAGCAGCCAAGATCCCCACCCCGGGGCAGATACGCAGTATTTT

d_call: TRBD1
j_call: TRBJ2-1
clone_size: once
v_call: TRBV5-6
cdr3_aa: CASSMLMTGPYNEQFF
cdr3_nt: TGTGCCAGCAGCATGCTAATGACAGGGCCCTACAATGAGCAGTTCTTC

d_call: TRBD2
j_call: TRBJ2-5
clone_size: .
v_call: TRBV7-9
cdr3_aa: CASSLGGGGAQETQYF
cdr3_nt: TGTGCCAGCAGCTTAGGGGGCGGGGGAGCTCAAGAGACCCAGTACTTC

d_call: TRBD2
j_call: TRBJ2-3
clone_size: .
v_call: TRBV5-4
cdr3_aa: CASSLLTSGSADTQYF
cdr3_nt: TGTGCCAGCAGCTTGTTGACTAGCGGGAGTGCAGATACGCAGTATTTT

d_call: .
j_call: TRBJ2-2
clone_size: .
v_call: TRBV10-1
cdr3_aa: CASSDQISITGELFF
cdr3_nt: TGCGCCAGCTCCGATCAGATCTCGATCACCGGGGAGCTGTTTTTT

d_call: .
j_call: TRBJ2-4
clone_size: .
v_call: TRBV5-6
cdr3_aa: CASSSRQTNIQYF
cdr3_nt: TGTGCCAGCAGCTCTCGACAGACAAACATTCAGTACTTC

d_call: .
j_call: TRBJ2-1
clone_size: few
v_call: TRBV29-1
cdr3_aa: CSVVPGSHEQFF
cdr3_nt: TGCAGCGTTGTACCGGGATCTCATGAGCAGTTCTTC

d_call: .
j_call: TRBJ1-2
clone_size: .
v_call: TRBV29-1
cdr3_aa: CSALGDYGYTF
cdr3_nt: TGCAGCGCCCTCGGAGACTATGGCTACACCTTC

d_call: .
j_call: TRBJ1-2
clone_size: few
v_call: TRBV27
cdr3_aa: CASGTEANYGYTF
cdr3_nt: TGTGCCAGCGGAACCGAGGCTAACTATGGCTACACCTTC

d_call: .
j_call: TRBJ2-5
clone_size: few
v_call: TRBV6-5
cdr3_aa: CASSYRLNGETQYF
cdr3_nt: TGTGCCAGCAGTTACCGTCTAAACGGGGAGACCCAGTACTTC

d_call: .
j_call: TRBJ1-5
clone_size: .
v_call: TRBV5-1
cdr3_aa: CASSLDGSNQPQHF
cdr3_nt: TGCGCCAGCAGCTTGGACGGGTCCAATCAGCCCCAGCATTTT

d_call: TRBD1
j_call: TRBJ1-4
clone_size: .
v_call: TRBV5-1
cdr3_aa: CASSLAGQGNEKLFF
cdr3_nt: TGCGCCAGCAGCTTGGCGGGACAGGGTAACGAAAAACTGTTTTTT

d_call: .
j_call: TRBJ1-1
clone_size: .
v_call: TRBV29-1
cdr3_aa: CSAGHPRTEAFF
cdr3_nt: TGCAGCGCGGGACATCCGAGAACTGAAGCTTTCTTT

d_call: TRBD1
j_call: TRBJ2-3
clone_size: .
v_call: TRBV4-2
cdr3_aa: CASSLGQGMSDTQYF
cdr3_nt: TGTGCCAGCAGCCTAGGACAGGGGATGTCGGATACGCAGTATTTT

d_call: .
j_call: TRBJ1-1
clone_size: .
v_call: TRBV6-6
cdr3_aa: CASSRQVNTEAFF
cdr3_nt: TGTGCCAGCAGCAGACAGGTAAACACTGAAGCTTTCTTT

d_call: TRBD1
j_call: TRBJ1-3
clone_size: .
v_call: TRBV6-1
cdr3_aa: CASSQTGAGNTIYF
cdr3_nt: TGTGCCAGCAGTCAGACAGGGGCTGGAAACACCATATATTTT

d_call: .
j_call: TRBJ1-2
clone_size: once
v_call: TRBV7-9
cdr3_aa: CASSLQGSFGGYTF
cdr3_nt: TGTGCCAGCAGCTTACAGGGCTCTTTTGGTGGCTACACCTTC

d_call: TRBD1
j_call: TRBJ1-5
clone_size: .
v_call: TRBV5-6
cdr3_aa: CASSTTDRGNQPQHF
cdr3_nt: TGTGCCAGCAGTACTACGGACAGGGGGAATCAGCCCCAGCATTTT

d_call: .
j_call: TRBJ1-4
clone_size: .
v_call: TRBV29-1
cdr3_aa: CSVDSNEKLFF
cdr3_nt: TGCAGCGTTGATTCGAATGAAAAACTGTTTTTT

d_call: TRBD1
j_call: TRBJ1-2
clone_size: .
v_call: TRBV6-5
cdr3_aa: CASSRLPGQGSGYTF
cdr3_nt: TGTGCCAGCAGTCGCCTCCCGGGACAGGGATCCGGCTACACCTTC

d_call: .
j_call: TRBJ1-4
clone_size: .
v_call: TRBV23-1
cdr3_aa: CASSQSGGPEKLFF
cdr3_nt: TGCGCCAGCAGTCAATCGGGGGGTCCTGAAAAACTGTTTTTT

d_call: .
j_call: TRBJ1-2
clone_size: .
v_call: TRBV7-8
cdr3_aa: CASSPKTSPYGYTF
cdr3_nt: TGTGCCAGCAGCCCTAAGACAAGCCCCTATGGCTACACCTTC

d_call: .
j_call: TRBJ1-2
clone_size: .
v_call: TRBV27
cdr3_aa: CASSLKGPYGYTF
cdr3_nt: TGTGCCAGCAGTTTAAAGGGGCCATATGGCTACACCTTC

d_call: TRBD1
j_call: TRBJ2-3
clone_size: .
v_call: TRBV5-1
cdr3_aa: CASFRDSGPDTQYF
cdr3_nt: TGCGCCAGTTTCCGGGACAGCGGTCCAGATACGCAGTATTTT